These 21 T cell receptor beta chains came from one sample sequenced in a study of T cell changes during pregnancy in multiple sclerosis. TCRdb keeps only in-frame clones here, not all; method: immunoSEQ multiplex PCR. Counted here are roughly 40,000 clones, about 88% occurring once; the ten biggest clones make up 0.55% to 0.6%. The sample in question was CD4+ T cells from peripheral blood mononuclear cells, obtained in the first trimester of pregnancy. These receptors were collected from a female donor with multiple sclerosis, enrolled in a pregnancy study.

The V and J genes are TRBV2 and TRBJ2-2, with 11 bases aligning to TRBD2. Trimming removed 8 bases from V and 2 bases from J; junction bases left unmatched: 4. CDR3 length equals 15 residues. Germline CDR1 reads SNHLY; CDR2 reads FYNNEI. CDR3 residues: CASRLAGGNTGELFF. The CDR3 bases are TGTGCCAGCCGTCTAGCGGGAGGAAACACCGGGGAGCTGTTTTTT. The full variable domain, completed using reference TRBV2 and TRBJ2-2, is EPEVTQTPSHQVTQMGQEVILRCVPISNHLYFYWYRQILGQKVEFLVSFYNNEISEKSEIFDDQFSVERPDGSNFTLKIRSTKLEDSAMYFCASRLAGGNTGELFFGEGSRLTVL.

The chain joins TRBV19 to TRBJ1-1, with D perhaps TRBD1 (5 bases). Trimming left V 0 bases short and J 1 base short, with 6 bases between. The CDR3 consists of 14 residues. Germline V gene sequence: CDR1 LNHDA, CDR2 SQIVND (reference sequence). The CDR3 protein is CASSIDQGNTEAFF. The CDR3 nucleotides read TGTGCCAGTAGTATAGATCAGGGGAACACTGAAGCTTTCTTT.

The rearrangement links TRBV6-6 to TRBJ1-1, with 8 nucleotides matching TRBD1. The trim removed 2 bases at V and 6 bases at J, leaving 5 bases unmatched. Germline V gene data show CDR1 as MNHNY and CDR2 as SVGAGI (reference sequence). The length of the CDR3 is 14 residues. CDR3 sequence: CASSYAGQGPEAFF. CDR3 DNA sequence: TGTGCCAGCAGTTACGCCGGACAGGGCCCTGAAGCTTTCTTT.

The chain uses TRBV28 and TRBJ1-2; 7 nucleotides agree with TRBD1. Unmatched junction bases numbered 10, after V lost 5 bases and J lost 4 bases. The CDR3 has 15 residues. Germline CDR1 reads MDHEN; CDR2 reads SYDVKM. The CDR3 nucleotides are TGTGCCAGCAGTCCCTATGGACAGGTGCCCTATGGCTACACCTTC. Amino acids: CASSPYGQVPYGYTF.

The table lists this clone with a count of one. This chain joins TRBV9 and TRBJ2-4; D not certain. Germline CDR1 and CDR2: SGDLS and YYNGEE. V lost 2 bases to trimming and J lost 0 bases, with 9 bases between them. The CDR3 has 15 residues. CDR3 in DNA: TGTGCCAGCAGCGTGGTAATACTAGCCAAAAACATTCAGTACTTC. Translating gives CASSVVILAKNIQYF.

This clone occurred once. CDR3 sequence (DNA): TGTGCCTGGAGTGTAGGCACTATCACCGGGGAGCTGTTTTTT. Translated: CAWSVGTITGELFF. The V gene is TRBV30, the J gene TRBJ2-2; no reliable D call. The CDR3 loop spans 14 amino acids. CDR1 and CDR2 (germline): GTSNPN, SVGIG (reference sequence). Trimming took 0 bases from V and 4 from J, leaving 9 bases between them.

The chain is built from TRBV19 and TRBJ2-4; 10 bases map to TRBD2. J was trimmed by 0 bases and V by 4 bases; bases with no gene match: 9. This CDR3 is built from 18 residues. Germline CDR1 reads LNHDA; CDR2 reads SQIVND (reference sequence). CDR3 sequence reads: CASSTRRTSGLAKNIQYF. The CDR3 DNA reads TGTGCCAGTAGTACCCGCAGGACTAGCGGTTTAGCCAAAAACATTCAGTACTTC.

The chain employs TRBV6-1 and TRBJ1-1, with a weak D call TRBD1 (6 bases). The ends were cut back, 4 bases at V and 5 bases at J, with 11 bases in the middle. The CDR3 length is 13 residues. Germline V gene sequence: CDR1 MNHNS, CDR2 SASEGT. CDR3 sequence: CASSVGGGTEAFF. The DNA of the CDR3 is TGTGCCAGCAGTGTAGGGGGGGGGACTGAAGCTTTCTTT.

The J gene is TRBJ1-4, the V gene TRBV2, with 11 bases matching TRBD1. Trimming cost V 5 bases and J 4 bases; bases outside gene matches: 3. CDR1 and CDR2 (germline): SNHLY, FYNNEI. This CDR3 has 15 residues. The CDR3 DNA reads TGTGCCAGCAGTCCGGACAGGGGGCATAATGAAAAACTGTTTTTT. Its translation is CASSPDRGHNEKLFF. Supplemented by reference TRBV2 and TRBJ1-4, the full variable domain reads EPEVTQTPSHQVTQMGQEVILRCVPISNHLYFYWYRQILGQKVEFLVSFYNNEISEKSEIFDDQFSVERPDGSNFTLKIRSTKLEDSAMYFCASSPDRGHNEKLFFGSGTQLSVL.

The chain couples TRBV13 to TRBJ2-7, with TRBD1 identical over 10 bases. The CDR3 runs 16 residues. The J segment lost 5 bases and the V segment lost 2 bases, leaving 9 bases of the junction unmatched. The germline gives CDR1 PRHDT, CDR2 FYEKMQ (reference sequence). The CDR3 sequence: CASSLWAPGQGNEQYF. CDR3 sequence (DNA): TGTGCCAGCAGCTTATGGGCCCCGGGACAGGGGAACGAGCAGTACTTC.

The chain has TRBV9 and TRBJ2-3; 9 nucleotides line up with TRBD1. With V trimmed by 4 bases and J by 0 bases, 3 bases remained unmatched. The germline V gene has CDR1 SGDLS and CDR2 YYNGEE. CDR3 length: 15 residues. The CDR3 DNA sequence: TGTGCCAGCAGCCTCGGACAGGGGAGCACAGATACGCAGTATTTT. Translated, it gives CASSLGQGSTDTQYF. Filled out from reference TRBV9 and TRBJ2-3, the complete variable domain reads DSGVTQTPKHLITATGQRVTLRCSPRSGDLSVYWYQQSLDQGLQFLIQYYNGEERAKGNILERFSAQQFPDLHSELNLSSLELGDSALYFCASSLGQGSTDTQYFGPGTRLTVL.

This clone was seen a single time. The chain's CDR3 is CASSDILAGGGYEQYF. The CDR3 DNA reads as TGTGCCAGCAGCGACATACTAGCGGGAGGGGGCTACGAGCAGTACTTC. The genes are TRBV5-4 and TRBJ2-7, with 13 bases identical to TRBD2. V lost 4 bases and J lost 3; bases outside the gene matches: 7. This CDR3 spans 16 amino acids. Looked up from germline, CDR1 is SGHNT and CDR2 is YYREEE (reference sequence).

The chain links TRBV9 to TRBJ1-2, with 8 nucleotides matching TRBD1. Germline V gives CDR1 SGDLS, CDR2 YYNGEE. There are 15 residues in the CDR3. Trimming at V came to 4 bases and at J to 4 bases, leaving 9 bases not matched to a gene. The CDR3 reads CASSSGTGTIYGYTF. The CDR3 DNA follows: TGTGCCAGCAGCTCCGGGACAGGAACCATCTATGGCTACACCTTC.

The genes are TRBV4-2 and TRBJ1-1, with D unresolved. V was trimmed by 0 bases and J by 7 bases, leaving 12 bases between them. This CDR3 contains 14 residues. CDR1 is LGHNA, CDR2 YNFKEQ, per germline. CDR3 in DNA: TGTGCCAGCAGCCAAGACCACAGCTTAATTGAAGCTTTCTTT. Residues: CASSQDHSLIEAFF.

The chain employs TRBV7-3 and TRBJ2-1; D is undetermined. The CDR3 has 16 amino acids. Trimming pared 1 base from V and 2 bases from J, leaving 12 bases between. Germline CDR1 and CDR2: SGHTA and FQGTGA. CDR3 region: CASSLSPSLTYNEQFF. In DNA, the CDR3 is TGTGCCAGCAGCTTAAGTCCTTCACTCACCTACAATGAGCAGTTCTTC.

The rearrangement links TRBV4-2 to TRBJ2-3; 12 nucleotides line up with TRBD1. CDR3 length equals 18 residues. V was pared by 4 bases and J by 4 bases, with 12 bases of the junction left unmatched. CDR1 is LGHNA and CDR2 is YNFKEQ in the germline V gene. Written as DNA, the CDR3 is TGTGCCAGCAGCCGAAAAAGTGCCGGGACAGGGGGCGCAGATACGCAGTATTTT. It specifies CASSRKSAGTGGADTQYF.

The chain couples TRBV6-4 to TRBJ1-5; possible D gene TRBD1, 5 bases. CDR1 is MRHNA, CDR2 SNTAGT, per germline. CDR3 size: 14 residues. Deletions cut 6 bases from V and 5 bases from J, with 14 bases between. The CDR3 DNA reads as TGTGCCAGCAGCCTAGGGATCAGGGATCAGCCCCAGCATTTT. Encoded protein: CASSLGIRDQPQHF.

This rearrangement joins TRBV29-1 to TRBJ2-1, with 7 bases lining up with TRBD2. Germline V CDR1 and CDR2: SQVTM, ANQGSEA. The CDR3 contains 14 residues. J was trimmed by 5 bases and V by 5 bases; bases with no gene match: 9. CDR3 nucleotides: TGCAGCGTTTTGGGAGGGCCCGGTCACAATGAGCAGTTCTTC. It codes for CSVLGGPGHNEQFF.

V is TRBV5-1 and J is TRBJ2-1; D possibly corresponds to TRBD2 (6 bases). Trimming left V 0 bases short and J 3 bases short, with 16 bases between. This CDR3 spans 17 amino acids. Germline V gene sequence: CDR1 SGHRS, CDR2 YFSETQ. The CDR3 nucleotides read TGCGCCAGCAGCTTGGGGGCGCTCGCGGGATACTACAATGAGCAGTTCTTC. Translated, it gives CASSLGALAGYYNEQFF.

V and J are TRBV4-2 and TRBJ1-2; D gene uncertain. CDR1 LGHNA and CDR2 YNFKEQ come from the germline V gene. Trimming cost V 1 base and J 2 bases, with 8 bases left between them. This CDR3 contains 14 residues. CDR3 nucleotides: TGTGCCAGCAGCCAAGTTTCGGGGAACTATGGCTACACCTTC. It codes for CASSQVSGNYGYTF.

The genes are TRBV18 and TRBJ1-1; TRBD1 aligns across 12 bases. This CDR3 has 20 amino acids. Trimming removed 4 bases from V and 2 bases from J; junction bases left unmatched: 17. Germline V gives CDR1 KGHSH, CDR2 LQKENI. CDR3 sequence reads: CASSRRLSRDRGRGNTEAFF. CDR3 in DNA: TGTGCCAGCTCACGCCGCCTCTCTCGGGACAGGGGGCGTGGTAACACTGAAGCTTTCTTT.